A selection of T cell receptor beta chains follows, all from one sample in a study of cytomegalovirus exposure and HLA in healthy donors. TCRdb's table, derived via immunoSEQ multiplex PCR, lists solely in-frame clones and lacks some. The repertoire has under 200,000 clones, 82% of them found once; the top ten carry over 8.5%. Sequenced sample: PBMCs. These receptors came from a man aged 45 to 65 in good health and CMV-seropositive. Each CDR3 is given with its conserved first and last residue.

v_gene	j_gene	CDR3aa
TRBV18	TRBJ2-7	CASSLGQGVSYEQYF
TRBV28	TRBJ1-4	CASSLLQVANEKLFF
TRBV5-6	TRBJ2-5	CASSSLYVLVETQYF
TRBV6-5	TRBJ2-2	CAIRTGAGELFF
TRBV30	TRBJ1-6	CAWRQPRGPLHF
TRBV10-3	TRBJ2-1	CAIRIGQGAGNEQFF
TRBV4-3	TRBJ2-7	CASSPGLAGVYEQYF
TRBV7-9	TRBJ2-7	CASSPSGGTYEQYF
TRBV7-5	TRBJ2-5	CASPRRTITNGETQYF
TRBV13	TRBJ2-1	CASSPRLAGEYNEQFF
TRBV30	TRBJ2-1	CAWRLAGGPDEQFF
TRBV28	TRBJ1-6	CASRLTQTGVISYNSPLHF
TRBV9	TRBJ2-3	CASSSGLARVTDTQYF
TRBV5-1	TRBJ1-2	CASSVTRTAKQNYGYTF
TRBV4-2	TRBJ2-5	CASSLLTGVGETQYF
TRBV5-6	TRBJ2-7	CASSVGTSGGSYEQYF
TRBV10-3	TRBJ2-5	CASSGTSGRLQETQYF
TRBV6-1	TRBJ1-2	CASAQERNYGYTF
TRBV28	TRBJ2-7	CASSLASGRGEQYF
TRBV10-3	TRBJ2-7	CAISPTAGVGEQYF
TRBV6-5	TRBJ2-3	CASSYSGQARGDTQYF
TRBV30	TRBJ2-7	CAWRRGQGAREQYF
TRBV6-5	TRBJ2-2	CASSFGLAGGPGELFF
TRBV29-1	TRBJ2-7	CSVIKPTAYEQYF
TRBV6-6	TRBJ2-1	CASTLAGVSNEQFF
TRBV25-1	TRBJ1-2	CASSYGGGYGYTF
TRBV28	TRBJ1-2	CASSGSGGIVDYGYTF
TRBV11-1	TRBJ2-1	CASSPLAGGNANNEQFF
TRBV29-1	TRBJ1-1	CSVETSQGTEAFF
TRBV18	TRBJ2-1	CASSLTQGTGGEQFF
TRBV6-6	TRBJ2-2	CASSYGGGSSGELFF
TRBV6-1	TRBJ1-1	CASSEYRDNTEAFF
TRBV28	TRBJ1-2	CASSSDNYGYTF
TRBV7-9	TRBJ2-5	CASSFGGEVETQYF
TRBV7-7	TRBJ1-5	CASSLQGIGQPQHF
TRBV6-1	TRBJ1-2	CASRTGLTNYGYTF
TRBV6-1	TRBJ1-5	CASSLTSGGNQPQHF
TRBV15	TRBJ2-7	CATSRGGQPYEQYF
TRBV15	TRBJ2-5	CATSRDRGGSETQYF
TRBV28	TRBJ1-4	CASRPPGVEKLFF
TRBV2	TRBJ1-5	CASPSWTVESNQPQHF
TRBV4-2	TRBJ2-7	CASSQGASGSTYEQYF
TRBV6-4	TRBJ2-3	CASSAGTDSTDTQYF
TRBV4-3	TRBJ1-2	CASSQDMRGYTF
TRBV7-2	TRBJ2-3	CASSFGSAPDTQYF
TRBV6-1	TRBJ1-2	CASSDRDRGLTNYGYTF
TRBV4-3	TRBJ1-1	CASSRPDRSTEAFF
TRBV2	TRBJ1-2	CASSDGNSNYGYTF
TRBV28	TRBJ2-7	CASTDRPPGLAGAHEQYF
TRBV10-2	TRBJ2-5	CASRTSGTQYF
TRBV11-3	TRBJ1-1	CASSLGPVGTEAFF
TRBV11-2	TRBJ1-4	CASSPAWAGYEKLFF